This T cell receptor (beta chain) was sequenced during a study of neurological immune-mediated disorders. Findings of the study overall: CDR3 amino acid sequences of expanded clones were not shared across subjects, a result suggesting private repertoires in all groups.

This clonotype was detected only a few times. Its specificity is not known. Germline V gives CDR1 MDHEN, CDR2 SYDVKM. CDR3 length: 12 amino acids. V lost 3 bases to trimming and J lost 5 bases, with 8 bases between them. TCRdb itself ran the 5' RACE reads through MiXCR, one entry per CDR3 protein. The sample includes more than 75,000 distinct CDR3 sequences, over 9% of them seen just once. The TCR comes from a man in his forties in good health. Sample: PBMCs. The rearrangement joins TRBV28 to TRBJ2-7; perhaps D is TRBD1 or TRBD2 (5 bases each). CDR3 sequence (DNA): TGTGCCAGCAGTTTGGGGGAACACGAGCAGTACTTC. It yields the protein CASSLGEHEQYF.